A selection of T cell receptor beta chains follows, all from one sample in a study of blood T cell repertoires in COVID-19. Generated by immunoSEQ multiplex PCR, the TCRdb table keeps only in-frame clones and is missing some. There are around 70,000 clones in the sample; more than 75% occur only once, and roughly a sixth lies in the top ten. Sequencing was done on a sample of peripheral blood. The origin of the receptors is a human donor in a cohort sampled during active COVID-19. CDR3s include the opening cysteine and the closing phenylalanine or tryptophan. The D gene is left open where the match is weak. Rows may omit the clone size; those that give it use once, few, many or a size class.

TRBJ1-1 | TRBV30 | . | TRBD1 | CAWDRAKTEAFF | TGTGCCTGGGACAGGGCCAAGACTGAAGCTTTCTTT
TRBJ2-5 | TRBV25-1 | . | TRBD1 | CASSEGGTGKETQYF | TGTGCCAGCAGTGAGGGGGGGACAGGGAAAGAGACCCAGTACTTC
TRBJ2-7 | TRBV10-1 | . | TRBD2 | CASSDGREGPLEQYF | TGCGCCAGCAGTGACGGGCGGGAGGGACCCCTCGAGCAGTACTTC
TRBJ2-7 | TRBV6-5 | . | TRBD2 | CASSYSSGRGAYEQYF | TGTGCCAGCAGTTACTCTAGCGGGAGGGGGGCCTACGAGCAGTACTTC
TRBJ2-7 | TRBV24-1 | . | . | CATSESGTYEQYF | TGTGCCACCAGTGAATCAGGGACCTACGAGCAGTACTTC
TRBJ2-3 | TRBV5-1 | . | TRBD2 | CASSEARGGRTDTQYF | TGCGCCAGCAGCGAGGCCCGGGGGGGGCGCACAGATACGCAGTATTTT
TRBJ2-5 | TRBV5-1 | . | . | CASSSRVAETQYF | TGCGCCAGCAGCTCCAGGGTCGCGGAGACCCAGTACTTC
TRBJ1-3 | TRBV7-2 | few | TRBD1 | CASSPPGQGHSGNTIYF | TGTGCCAGCAGCCCGCCGGGACAGGGACACTCTGGAAACACCATATATTTT
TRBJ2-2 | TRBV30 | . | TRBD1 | CAWSVRDRGLAGELFF | TGTGCCTGGAGTGTAAGGGACAGGGGTTTGGCCGGGGAGCTGTTTTTT
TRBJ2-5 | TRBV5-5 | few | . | CASSWAPVETQYF | TGTGCCAGCAGCTGGGCCCCGGTTGAGACCCAGTACTTC
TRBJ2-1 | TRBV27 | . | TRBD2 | CASSLSGRSSYEQFF | TGTGCCAGCAGTTTAAGCGGGAGATCATCTTATGAGCAGTTCTTC
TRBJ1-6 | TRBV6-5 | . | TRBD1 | CASSGTGVSPLHF | TGTGCCAGCAGCGGGACAGGGGTCTCACCCCTCCACTTT
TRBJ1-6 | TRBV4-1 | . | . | CASSPGMYNSPLHF | TGCGCCAGCAGCCCAGGGATGTATAATTCACCCCTCCACTTT
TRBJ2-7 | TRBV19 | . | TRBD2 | CASTAGGTRLTEQYF | TGTGCCAGTACCGCCGGGGGGACCCGTCTCACCGAGCAGTACTTC
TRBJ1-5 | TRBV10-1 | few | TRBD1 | CASIPDRGGQPQHF | TGCGCCAGCATTCCGGACAGGGGGGGACAGCCCCAGCATTTT
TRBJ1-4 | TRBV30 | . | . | CACGGAEGLGEKLFF | TGTGCCTGTGGGGGCGCTGAGGGTTTGGGTGAAAAACTGTTTTTT
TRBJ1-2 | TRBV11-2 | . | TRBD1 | CASRGQVEGGYTF | TGTGCCAGCCGCGGACAGGTTGAGGGGGGCTACACCTTC
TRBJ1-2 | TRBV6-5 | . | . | CASSYTGDYGYTF | TGTGCCAGCAGTTACACAGGCGACTATGGCTACACCTTC
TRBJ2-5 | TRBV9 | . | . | CASAPDTGAETQYF | TGTGCCAGCGCCCCCGATACAGGAGCAGAGACCCAGTACTTC
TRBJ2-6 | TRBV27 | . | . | CASSLSTGANVLTF | TGTGCCAGCAGTTTATCGACAGGGGCCAACGTCCTGACTTTC
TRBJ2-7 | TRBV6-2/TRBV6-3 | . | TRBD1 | CASSFRGRGEQYF | TGTGCCAGCAGTTTCAGGGGGCGAGGCGAGCAGTACTTC
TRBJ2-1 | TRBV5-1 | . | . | CASSRPPSGESYNEQFF | TGCGCCAGCAGCCGTCCTCCCTCGGGAGAGAGTTACAATGAGCAGTTCTTC
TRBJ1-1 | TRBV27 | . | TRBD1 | CASSQTGTGVQAAFF | TGTGCCAGCAGTCAGACCGGGACAGGGGTCCAGGCCGCTTTCTTT
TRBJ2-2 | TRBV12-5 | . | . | CASGFRTLPVPNTGELFF | TGTGCTAGTGGTTTTAGGACTTTACCCGTACCGAACACCGGGGAGCTGTTTTTT
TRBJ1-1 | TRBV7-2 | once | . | CASSLVVGQPNTEAFF | TGTGCCAGCAGCTTAGTAGTAGGACAACCGAACACTGAAGCTTTCTTT
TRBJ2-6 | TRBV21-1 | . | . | CASSKLGTSGTGANVLTF | TGTGCCAGCAGCAAATTAGGGACTAGCGGGACCGGGGCCAACGTCCTGACTTTC
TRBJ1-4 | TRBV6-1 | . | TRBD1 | CASSEASGTDRSF | TGTGCCAGCAGTGAAGCATCCGGGACAGATCGATCTTTT
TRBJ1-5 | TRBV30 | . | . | CAWSSGQGNQPQHF | TGTGCCTGGAGTTCAGGACAAGGGAATCAGCCCCAGCATTTT
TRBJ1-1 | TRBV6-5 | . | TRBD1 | CASSYQDPDRATEAFF | TGTGCCAGCAGTTACCAAGACCCGGACAGGGCCACTGAAGCTTTCTTT
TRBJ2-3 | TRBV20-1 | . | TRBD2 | CSASTPIAGADTQYF | TGCAGTGCTAGTACCCCGATAGCGGGAGCTGATACGCAGTATTTT
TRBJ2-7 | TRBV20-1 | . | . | CSASDVGDIPYEQYF | TGCAGTGCTAGTGACGTTGGGGACATCCCCTACGAGCAGTACTTC
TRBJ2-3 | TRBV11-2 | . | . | CASSLSGYTDTQYF | TGTGCCAGCAGCTTATCAGGATACACAGATACGCAGTATTTT
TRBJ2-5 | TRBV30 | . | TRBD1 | CAWSDRPGTAFWETQYF | TGTGCCTGGAGTGACCGACCCGGGACAGCTTTTTGGGAGACCCAGTACTTC
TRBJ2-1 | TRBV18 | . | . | CASSPRLIGDEQFF | TGTGCCAGCTCACCACGACTAATCGGGGATGAGCAGTTCTTC
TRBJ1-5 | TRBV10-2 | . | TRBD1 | CASSPGQGFNQPQHF | TGCGCCAGCAGTCCCGGACAGGGCTTCAATCAGCCCCAGCATTTT
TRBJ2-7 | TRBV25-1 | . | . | CASSEPGLYEQYF | TGTGCCAGCAGTGAGCCGGGACTGTACGAGCAGTACTTC
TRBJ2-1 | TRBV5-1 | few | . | CASSWKAELEQFF | TGCGCCAGCAGCTGGAAAGCGGAACTTGAGCAGTTCTTC
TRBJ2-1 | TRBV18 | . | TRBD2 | CASSPGLAGVGEQFF | TGTGCCAGCTCACCAGGACTAGCGGGAGTGGGTGAGCAGTTCTTC
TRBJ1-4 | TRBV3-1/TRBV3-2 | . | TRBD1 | CASRGQGEKLFF | TGTGCCAGCAGAGGACAGGGGGAAAAACTGTTTTTT
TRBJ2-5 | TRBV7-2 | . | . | CASSLDRGAETQYF | TGTGCCAGCAGCTTAGACCGGGGAGCAGAGACCCAGTACTTC
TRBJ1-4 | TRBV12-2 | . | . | CASRSSSSRETNEKLFF | TGTGCAAGTCGCTCCTCAAGCTCGCGGGAAACTAATGAAAAACTGTTTTTT
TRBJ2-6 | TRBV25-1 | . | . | CASSEWSGDAGANVLTF | TGTGCCAGCAGTGAGTGGTCAGGGGACGCTGGGGCCAACGTCCTGACTTTC
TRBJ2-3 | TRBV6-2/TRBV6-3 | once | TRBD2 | CASSRPGTSGANTQYF | TGTGCCAGCAGTAGACCCGGGACTAGCGGAGCCAATACGCAGTATTTT
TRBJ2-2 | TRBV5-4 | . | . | CASSQGLIANTGELFF | TGTGCCAGCAGCCAGGGACTGATCGCGAACACCGGGGAGCTGTTTTTT
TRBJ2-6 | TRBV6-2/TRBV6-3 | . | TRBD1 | CASSSRQGQGGANVLTF | TGTGCCAGCAGTTCCCGACAGGGGCAAGGTGGGGCCAACGTCCTGACTTTC
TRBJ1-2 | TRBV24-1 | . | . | CATSDPTRNYGYTF | TGTGCCACCAGTGATCCGACACGGAACTATGGCTACACCTTC
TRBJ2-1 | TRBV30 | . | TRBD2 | CAWALGGRASNEQFF | TGTGCCTGGGCGCTCGGCGGGAGGGCCTCAAATGAGCAGTTCTTC
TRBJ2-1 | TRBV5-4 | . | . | CASSLGRSSYNEQFF | TGTGCCAGCAGCTTGGGCCGTAGCTCCTACAATGAGCAGTTCTTC
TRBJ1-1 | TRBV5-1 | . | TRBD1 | CASSLDRVTEAFF | TGCGCCAGCAGCTTAGACAGGGTTACTGAAGCTTTCTTT
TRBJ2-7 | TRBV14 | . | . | CASSQDRANEQYF | TGTGCCAGCAGCCAAGATCGTGCGAACGAGCAGTACTTC
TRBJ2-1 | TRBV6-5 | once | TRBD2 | CASSGTSRGTNEQFF | TGTGCCAGCAGCGGGACTAGTCGAGGAACCAATGAGCAGTTCTTC
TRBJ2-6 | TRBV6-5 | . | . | CASGRGSGANVLTF | TGTGCCAGCGGCAGGGGTTCTGGGGCCAACGTCCTGACTTTC
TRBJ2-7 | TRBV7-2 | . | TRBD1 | CASSRGQGGTYEQYF | TGTGCCAGCAGCCGGGGACAGGGGGGAACCTACGAGCAGTACTTC
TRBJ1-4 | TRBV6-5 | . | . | CASSQLPTGGGLFF | TGTGCCAGCAGCCAACTCCCGACAGGTGGCGGACTGTTTTTT
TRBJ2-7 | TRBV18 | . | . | CASSTGQAASYEQYF | TGTGCCAGCTCAACGGGACAAGCTGCCTCCTACGAGCAGTACTTC